This paragraph covers one TCR beta chain sequence. This sample was taken from a study of blood T cell repertoires in COVID-19. As processed by the authors: Scientists estimated how many nucleated cells there were by amplifying reference gene primers. Clones were read by immunoSEQ multiplex PCR, and TCRdb kept only the in-frame ones, dropping some. Clone size and V and J calls were adopted from that table, with D and trimming inferred from the DNA. The table includes about 310,000 clones, about 89% detected once. Trimming removed 3 bases from V and 4 bases from J; junction bases left unmatched: 8. The CDR3 length is 15 residues. The germline CDR1 and CDR2 sequences are SGHNT and YYREEE (reference sequence).

The TCR sequence derives from a woman in her thirties or forties who had recovered from COVID-19. The specimen sequenced was PBMCs or T cells enriched from blood (not recorded which). V is TRBV5-4 and J is TRBJ2-7; 9 nucleotides agree with TRBD1. CDR3 coding DNA: TGTGCCAGCAGCTCTACGAACAGGGGGCCGTACGAGCAGTACTTC. Encoded protein: CASSSTNRGPYEQYF.